This T cell receptor (beta chain) was profiled in a study of cytomegalovirus exposure and HLA in healthy donors (dated 2017 in TCRdb). Describing the broader study: According to an earlier analysis of 587 of the donors, some 170 million T cells yielded 95 million to 140 million unique TCR beta sequences and around 280 Gb of sequence data. An early release covering approximately 600 HLA-typed donors comprised 250 to 350 gigabases of sequencing data and 65 million to 100 million unique TCR sequences. Of the roughly 400 genotyped donors, 81% were placed in the genetic ancestry cluster associated with self-reported Caucasian donors. The aim of the study was to test whether cataloging public T cell receptors could identify signatures of past pathogen exposure. Using immunosequencing, the study profiled T cell repertoires from some 670 subjects and related those repertoires to cytomegalovirus serostatus. Besides the first cohort of about 730 subjects, a separate validation cohort made up of 120 or so different subjects was used. High-throughput TCR immunosequencing, statistical association of individual TCRs with disease status, and machine learning were combined to predict cytomegalovirus infection status. To study patterns of TCR occurrence, a later analysis re-analyzed previously published TCR beta repertoires from several hundred donors and added high-resolution HLA genotyping. Rather than using new phenotypic data, the later analysis identified candidate immune exposures from TCR beta sequences and from how often those sequences occurred across donors. To decide whether each TCR beta V gene segment behaved as functional or pseudogenic, an earlier analysis of several hundred of the donors relied on high-throughput TCR beta sequencing. Donor age, sex, ethnicity and CMV serostatus were collected together with the repertoire data. In a later genetic analysis, genome-wide SNP genotypes for about 60% of the 666 donors were used, and that subset was treated as a discovery cohort. Every repertoire in the discovery cohort had been generated on one and the same sequencing platform. HLA typing included class I and class II loci at four-digit resolution. Typing coverage differed by locus: A, B, C, DRB1 and DQB1 were typed in roughly 620-640 donors, DQA1 in about 560, DPA1 in around 610, and DPB1 in 450 to 490. A few DR-DQ haplotypes were handled as single units for association and clustering because linkage in the cohort was strong. Among over 350 genotyped donors of the cohort, an average of about 240,000 unique TCR beta nucleotide sequences were sequenced per donor, 15% to 20% of them non-productive.

Overall results and qualifications from the work: V-gene and J-gene trimming of TCR beta chains was associated with a missense DCLRE1C variant in a later genetic analysis, and the association was replicated in an independent cohort. Strong co-occurrence of HLA alleles, especially DR and DQ, made assigning TCR associations to individual alleles difficult. Specific HLA alleles were associated with more than 15,000 TCR beta sequences at a false discovery rate of 0.05 in a later analysis. Because HLA typing was missing for some donors at each locus, association tests included only the typed subset. A total of some 180 TCR beta chains were listed by the study as associated with cytomegalovirus. Because the 87-base-pair reads could not distinguish some IMGT-functional V segments, including TRBV6-2 and TRBV6-3, those segments were excluded. According to the authors, the approach could potentially be generalized to other disease states and immunological phenotypes. A later analysis reported that several top co-occurrence clusters appeared linked to parvovirus B19, influenza, CMV and Epstein-Barr virus. The classifier was reported to diagnose cytomegalovirus status with high specificity and sensitivity in both the original cohort and the validation cohort. A later analysis found that most CMV-associated TCR beta chains appeared HLA-restricted, with HLA associations seemingly driven largely by CMV exposure. CMV serostatus was the only immune exposure information available for the cohort. A later analysis found that HLA-associated TCR beta chains were more clonally expanded and had lower generation probabilities than equally common non-associated chains. A further reported finding was that TCR beta sequences accurately predicted the HLA-A and HLA-B alleles for most subjects in the first cohort. A cluster of highly shared sequence variants was judged likely to be a technical artifact of the sequencing pipeline. Fewer than 20 rarely observed V segments, including chromosome 9 orphons, were excluded from the earlier analysis of about 500 of the donors because counts were too low. According to a later analysis, TCR association rates differed among HLA loci, with DRB1 alleles showing the most associated TCRs and HLA-C alleles showing the fewest. An earlier analysis of several hundred of the donors showed that most TCR beta V segments appeared in productive rearrangements either about 90% or about 30% of the time, which broadly matched IMGT annotations. According to a later genetic analysis, donors in an Asian-associated ancestry cluster had fewer N-insertions in productive TCRs than the approximately 690-donor mean. Linkage disequilibrium might explain the correlated functional status among segregating V segments, but an unknown experimental factor could not be excluded. The cohort was sequenced for TCR beta chains only, and without alpha or paired-chain data the features that could be detected were limited. The presence/absence analyses assumed that sequencing depth was roughly uniform across donors, and that assumption may not be true. A few of the identified cytomegalovirus-associated TCR beta chains were confirmed in vitro to be specific for cytomegalovirus antigens. Most TCR sequences were observed very rarely across donors, whereas some public TCRs were present in many individuals.

V has 2 bases trimmed and J has 5 bases trimmed; junction bases matching no gene number 5. Taken from the germline V gene, the CDR1 and CDR2 loops are MRHNA and SNTAGT. The CDR3 goes from the cysteine to the phenylalanine over 16 residues. Only the CDR3 DNA is retained, 48 bases long and in frame from the first base. This clone was observed a few times. The antigen it binds to is not known. Base qualities are missing; no much larger clone stands one base away. The cohort consisted of 600 to 750 healthy bone marrow donors. All cohort members were sampled while nominally healthy, although unrecorded immune exposures were likely present. The donor tested CMV seronegative and was one of the 352 seronegative cohort members. Each donor provided a peripheral blood sample, and peripheral blood mononuclear cells were used for TCR beta sequencing. The Qiagen DNeasy Blood Extraction Kit was used to extract genomic DNA from the blood cell samples.

Library prep was done by the immunoSEQ multiplex PCR assay. The multiplex PCR relied on a mix of 60 forward primers for TCR Vbeta segments and 13 reverse primers for TCR Jbeta segments. Amplification of the CDR3 region of rearranged TCR beta genes was performed with a multiplex PCR assay on genomic DNA. Amplified TCR beta libraries were sequenced as 87-base-pair reads on the Illumina HiSeq System. The paper's processing steps were these. Across the 600 to 700 repertoires, a later analysis counted some 81 million unique TCR beta chains, roughly 11 million of which were shared by at least two donors. Raw reads were error-corrected and collapsed into unique sequences by a nearest-neighbor algorithm in which closely related sequences were merged to remove PCR and sequencing errors. Alignment of CDR3 sequences to IMGT reference sequences was used to assign V, D and J gene segments. For a sequence to be retained, at least a six-nucleotide match to both a V gene segment and a J gene segment was required. Rearrangements were classified as productive when the CDR3 lacked stop codons and remained in frame with V and J, and all other rearrangements were classified as non-productive. CDR3 was defined by IMGT convention, running from the second conserved V-encoded cysteine to the conserved J-encoded phenylalanine. In an earlier analysis of roughly 610 of the donors, sequences lacking an unambiguous match to a single V gene segment were excluded. An earlier analysis of a few hundred of the donors classified V segments as functional when productive rearrangements were above 56.7% and as segregating when the standard deviation between donors was above 5%. To diagnose cytomegalovirus status from the catalog of TCR beta chain sequences, a statistical classification framework was built. A later analysis assigned V and J genes by comparing TCR nucleotide sequences with IMGT/GENE-DB human TR gene sequences. In a later analysis, CDR3 sequences and most-parsimonious VDJ recombination scenarios were assigned using the TCRdist pipeline. A later analysis defined each TCR beta chain by its CDR3 amino acid sequence plus V-gene family, and excluded reads lacking a unique V-gene family. In a later analysis, some 600 highly shared, low-generation-probability nucleotide sequences were removed to address suspected cross-contamination and a sequencing artifact. For each public chain, a later analysis derived a clonal expansion index from normalized ranks of inferred template counts within each repertoire. In a later analysis, generation probabilities were computed with a VDJ recombination model fitted to out-of-frame rearrangements, and the resulting probabilities were checked against IGoR. In a later analysis, TCR-TCR, TCR-HLA and TCR-CMV co-occurrence was scored with hypergeometric tests, and a repertoire-size bias correction was applied to TCR pairs. False discovery rates were estimated in a later analysis by permuting HLA or CMV assignments 20 times. In a later analysis, co-occurring TCRs were grouped with DBSCAN, and TCRdist sequence similarity was added when clustering was performed within HLA-allele-positive subsets. Repertoires with fewer than 30,000 or more than 120,000 public chains, plus five repertoires with anomalous nucleotide sharing, were excluded from co-occurrence clustering. TCRdb obtained this table from immuneACCESS and retained in-frame rearrangements with V and J assigned. These tables miss some clones; where compared with another copy, unresolved V genes account for less than half of the shortfall, and the remainder is unexplained. V, J and clone size derive from that table, while D and trimming were established from the DNA sequence. Across this sample there are fewer than 150,000 clones, with about 78% seen only once. The top ten clonotypes cover approximately 2.8% of the sample.

This sequence originates from a male donor in good health and CMV-seronegative. Sequencing input: PBMCs. The sequence joins TRBV6-4 to TRBJ1-6, and TRBD1 aligns with 8 junction nucleotides. CDR3 reads: CASSDHRQGHNSPLHF. The DNA sequence reads TGTGCCAGCAGTGACCACCGACAGGGGCATAATTCACCCCTCCACTTT.